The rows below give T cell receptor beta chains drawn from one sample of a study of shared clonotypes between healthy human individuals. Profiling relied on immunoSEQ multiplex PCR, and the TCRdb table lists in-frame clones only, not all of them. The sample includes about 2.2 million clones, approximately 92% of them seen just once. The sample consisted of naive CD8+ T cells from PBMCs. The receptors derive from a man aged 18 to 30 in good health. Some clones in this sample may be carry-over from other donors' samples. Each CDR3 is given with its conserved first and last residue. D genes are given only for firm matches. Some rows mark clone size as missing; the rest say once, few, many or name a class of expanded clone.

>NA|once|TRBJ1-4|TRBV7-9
TGTGCCAGCAGCTCCCAGGGGAGGAAACTGTTTTTT
CASSSQGRKLFF
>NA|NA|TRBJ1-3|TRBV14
TGTGCCAGCAGCCAGGGGCCGCCAGGCCTCCTCTCTGGAAACACCATATATTTT
CASSQGPPGLLSGNTIYF
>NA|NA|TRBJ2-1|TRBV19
TGTGCCAGTAGCCGCACCGGCGCAGGGTTGTATGGTGAGCAGTTCTTC
CASSRTGAGLYGEQFF
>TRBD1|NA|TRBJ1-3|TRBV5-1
TGCGCCAGCAGCTACGACAGACAGGGAAATGGAAACACCATATATTTT
CASSYDRQGNGNTIYF
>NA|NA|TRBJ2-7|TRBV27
TGTGCCAGCAGTTTCTTGAGGGGCCACGAGCAGTACTTC
CASSFLRGHEQYF
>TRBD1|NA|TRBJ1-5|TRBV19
TGTGCCAGTAGTATCTCCGCCGGACAGGGTAAGAATCAGCCCCAGCATTTT
CASSISAGQGKNQPQHF
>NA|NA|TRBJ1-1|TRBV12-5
TGTGCTAGTGGTTTTGAGGCCACTGAAGCTTTCTTT
CASGFEATEAFF
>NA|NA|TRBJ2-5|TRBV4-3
TGCGCCAGCAGCCCCAGACTTGTCCCCAAAGAGACCCAGTACTTC
CASSPRLVPKETQYF
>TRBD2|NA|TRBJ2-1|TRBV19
TGTGCCAGTAGTGTAACTAGCGGGAGCGATGAGCAGTTCTTC
CASSVTSGSDEQFF
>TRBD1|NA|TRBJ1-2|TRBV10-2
TGCGCCAGCAGTGAGGACAGGACAGGGGCCAGAGGCTACACCTTC
CASSEDRTGARGYTF
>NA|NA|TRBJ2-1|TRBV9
TGTGCCAGCAGCGTATTAAGCTCCTACAATGAGCAGTTCTTC
CASSVLSSYNEQFF